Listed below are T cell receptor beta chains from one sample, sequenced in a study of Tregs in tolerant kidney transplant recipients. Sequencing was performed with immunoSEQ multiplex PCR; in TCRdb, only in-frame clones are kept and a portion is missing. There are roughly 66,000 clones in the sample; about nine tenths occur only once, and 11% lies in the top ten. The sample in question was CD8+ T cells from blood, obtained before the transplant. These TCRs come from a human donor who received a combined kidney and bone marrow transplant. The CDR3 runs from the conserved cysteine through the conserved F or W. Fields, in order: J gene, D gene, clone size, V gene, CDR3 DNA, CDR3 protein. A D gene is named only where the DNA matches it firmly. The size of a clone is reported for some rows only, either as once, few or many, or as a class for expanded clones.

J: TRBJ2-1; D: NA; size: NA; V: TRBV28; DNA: TGTGCCAGCAGTTCAGGTTGGAACAATGAGCAGTTCTTC; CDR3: CASSSGWNNEQFF
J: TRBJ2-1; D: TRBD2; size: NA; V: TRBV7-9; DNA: TGTGCCAGCAGCCCGGGACTAGGGTCCTACAATGAGCAGTTCTTC; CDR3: CASSPGLGSYNEQFF
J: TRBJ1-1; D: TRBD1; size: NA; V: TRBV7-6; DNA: TGTGCCAGCAGCTTAGCGGGAGGGACAGGGGGCAACACTGAAGCTTTCTTT; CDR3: CASSLAGGTGGNTEAFF
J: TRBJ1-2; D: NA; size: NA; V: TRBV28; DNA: TGTGCCAGCAGCCCCAGGACATTTAACTATGGCTACACCTTC; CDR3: CASSPRTFNYGYTF
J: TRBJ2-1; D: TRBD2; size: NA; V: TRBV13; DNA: TGTGCCAGCAGCTCGCTCGGGACTAGCTATCGTATGGGTTCCTGGGAGCAGTTCTTC; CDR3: CASSSLGTSYRMGSWEQFF
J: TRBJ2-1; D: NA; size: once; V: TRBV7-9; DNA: TGTGCCAGCAGCTTCACAGGAGGGATTAAGAATGAGCAGTTCTTC; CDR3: CASSFTGGIKNEQFF
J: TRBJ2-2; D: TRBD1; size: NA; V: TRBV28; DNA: TGTGCCAGCAGCCGACAGGGGGCAGGCACCGGGGAGCTGTTTTTT; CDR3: CASSRQGAGTGELFF
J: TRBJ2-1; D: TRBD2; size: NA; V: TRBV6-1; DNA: TGTGCCAGCGGTGAATTCCCTCTAGCGGGAGGACTGAATGAGCAGTTCTTC; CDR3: CASGEFPLAGGLNEQFF
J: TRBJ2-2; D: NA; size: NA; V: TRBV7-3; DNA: TGTGCCAGCAGCTTAGTGGGACACGCCACCGGGGAGCTGTTTTTT; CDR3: CASSLVGHATGELFF
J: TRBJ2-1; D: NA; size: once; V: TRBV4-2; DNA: TGTGCCAGCAGCCAAGATTGGCCGGGGAGGGCCGAACAGGGTGAGCAGTTCTTC; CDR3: CASSQDWPGRAEQGEQFF
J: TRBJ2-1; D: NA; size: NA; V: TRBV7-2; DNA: TGTGCCAGCAGCTTAGATCCCCCGCGGGTAGTCGGCTACAATGAGCAGTTCTTC; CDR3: CASSLDPPRVVGYNEQFF
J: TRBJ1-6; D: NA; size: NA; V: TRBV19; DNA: TGTGCCAGTAAGCCAGGGGCGTATAATTCCCCCCTCCACTTT; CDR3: CASKPGAYNSPLHF
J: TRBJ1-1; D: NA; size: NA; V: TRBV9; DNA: TGTGCCAGCAGCGTAGGAGGTCGCACTGAAGCTTTCTTT; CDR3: CASSVGGRTEAFF
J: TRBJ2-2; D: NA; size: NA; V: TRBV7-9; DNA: TGTGCCAGCAGCCCTTGGACTGAGAACACCGGGGAGCTGTTTTTT; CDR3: CASSPWTENTGELFF
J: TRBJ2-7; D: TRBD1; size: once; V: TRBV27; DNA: TGTGCCAGCAGGGACAGGGCGAGCTCCTACGAGCAGTACTTC; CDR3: CASRDRASSYEQYF
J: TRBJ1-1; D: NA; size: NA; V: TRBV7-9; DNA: TGTGCCAGCAGCCCTAGGCACGGTGAAGCTTTCTTT; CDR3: CASSPRHGEAFF
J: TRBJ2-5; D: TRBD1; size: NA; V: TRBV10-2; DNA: TGCGCCAGCAGGGCTACCGGGACAGGAGCCCAAAAGACCCAGTACTTC; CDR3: CASRATGTGAQKTQYF
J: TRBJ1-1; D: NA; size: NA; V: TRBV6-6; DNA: TGTGCCAGCGTTGGGGCGAACACTGAAGCTTTCTTT; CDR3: CASVGANTEAFF
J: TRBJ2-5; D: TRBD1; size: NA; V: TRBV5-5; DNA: TGTGCCAGCAGCACCCGGGACAGGGAACAAGAGACCCAGTACTTC; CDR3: CASSTRDREQETQYF
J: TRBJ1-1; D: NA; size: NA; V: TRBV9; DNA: TGTGCCAGCAGCGTAGCAGGGATGAACACTGAAGCTTTCTTT; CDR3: CASSVAGMNTEAFF
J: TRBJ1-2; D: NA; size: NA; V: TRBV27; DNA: TGTGCCAGCAGTGTAAACGGAGGTTACGGCTACACCTTC; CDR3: CASSVNGGYGYTF
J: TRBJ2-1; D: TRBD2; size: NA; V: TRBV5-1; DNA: TGCGCCAGCAGCTTTGGACTAGTATCGGGGAATGAGCAGTTCTTC; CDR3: CASSFGLVSGNEQFF
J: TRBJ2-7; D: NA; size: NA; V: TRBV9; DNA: TGTGCCAGCAGCGTCGGAGGCAGGGGTGCCTACGAGCAGTACTTC; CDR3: CASSVGGRGAYEQYF
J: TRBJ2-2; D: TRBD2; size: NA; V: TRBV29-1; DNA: TGCAGCGTCCTTTGGCGGGAGGGTAACACCGGGGAGCTGTTTTTT; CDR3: CSVLWREGNTGELFF
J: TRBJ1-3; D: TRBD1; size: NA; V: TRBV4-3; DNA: TGCGCCAGCAGCCAGGACAGGGGAGCTGGAAACACCATATATTTT; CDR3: CASSQDRGAGNTIYF
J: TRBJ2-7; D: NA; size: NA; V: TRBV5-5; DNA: TGTGCCAGCGGTTCGGCAGGGCTAGGGGTGGAGCAGTACTTC; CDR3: CASGSAGLGVEQYF
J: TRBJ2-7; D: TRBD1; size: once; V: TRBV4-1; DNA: TGCGCCAGCAGCCAAGCGACAGGGTCCTACGAGCAGTACTTC; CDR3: CASSQATGSYEQYF
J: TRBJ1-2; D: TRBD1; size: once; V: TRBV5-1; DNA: TGCGCCAGCAGCTTACTCGGGACAGGAGTTGGCTACACCTTC; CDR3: CASSLLGTGVGYTF
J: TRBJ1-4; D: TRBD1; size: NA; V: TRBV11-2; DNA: TGTGCCAGCAGCTCGGGGACAGGGCCAAATGAAAAACTGTTTTTT; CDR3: CASSSGTGPNEKLFF
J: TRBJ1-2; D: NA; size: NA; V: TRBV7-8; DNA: TGTGCCAGCAGCCCCTCGAGGGATAATGGCTACACCTTC; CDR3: CASSPSRDNGYTF
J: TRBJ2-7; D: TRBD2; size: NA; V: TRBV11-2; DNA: TGTGCCAGCAGCTTAGGGACTAGCGGGAGGCTGACCTCATACGAGCAGTACTTC; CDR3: CASSLGTSGRLTSYEQYF
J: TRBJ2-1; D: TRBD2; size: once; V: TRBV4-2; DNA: TGTGCCAGCAGCCAAAGCCTATTAGCGGGGGTCTACAATGAGCAGTTCTTC; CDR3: CASSQSLLAGVYNEQFF
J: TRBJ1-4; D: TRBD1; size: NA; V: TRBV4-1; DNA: TGCGCCAGTAGGATTCGGGACAGCTCCCTTGAAAAACTGTTTTTT; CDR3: CASRIRDSSLEKLFF
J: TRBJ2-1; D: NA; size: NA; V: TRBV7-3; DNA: TGTGCCAGCAGCTTAATCTCAGCTAGCTCCTACAATGAGCAGTTCTTC; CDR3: CASSLISASSYNEQFF
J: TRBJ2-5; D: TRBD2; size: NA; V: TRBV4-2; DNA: TGTGCCAGCTCGGGGGGGCAAGAGACCCAGTACTTC; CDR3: CASSGGQETQYF
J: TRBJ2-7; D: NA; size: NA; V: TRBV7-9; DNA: TGTGCCAGCAGCTCCGGTAGGGAGGCCTACGAGCAGTACTTC; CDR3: CASSSGREAYEQYF
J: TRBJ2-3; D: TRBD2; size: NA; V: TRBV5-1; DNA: TGCGCCAGCAGCCCGGGGACTATTAGCACAGATACGCAGTATTTT; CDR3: CASSPGTISTDTQYF
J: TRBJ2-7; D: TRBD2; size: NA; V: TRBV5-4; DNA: TGTGCCAGCAGCCCTCTATCTCCGCAAGCGGGGGCCTCCTACGAGCAGTACTTC; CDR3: CASSPLSPQAGASYEQYF
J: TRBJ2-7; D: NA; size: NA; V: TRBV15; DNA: TGTGCCAACGGACTACCCGCTTACTACGAGCAGTACTTC; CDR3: CANGLPAYYEQYF
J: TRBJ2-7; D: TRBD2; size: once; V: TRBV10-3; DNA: TGTGCCACAGGGACTAGCGGGAGGAGGTACGAGCAGTACTTC; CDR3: CATGTSGRRYEQYF